A selection of T cell receptor beta chains follows, all from one sample in a study of blood T cell repertoires in COVID-19. Libraries were prepared by immunoSEQ multiplex PCR; TCRdb keeps only in-frame clonotypes and omits some of them. Here the sample spans about 200,000 clones, roughly 90% being singletons. The sequenced sample consisted of PBMCs or T cells enriched from blood (not recorded which). These receptors were obtained from a woman aged 25-40 years with acute COVID-19. CDR3s include the opening cysteine and the closing phenylalanine or tryptophan. The D gene is left open where the match is weak. Size is omitted from some rows. Given values are once, few, many or a class for expanded clones.

d_gene: .
abundance: .
v_gene: TRBV2
j_gene: TRBJ2-1
CDR3aa: CASSDPRLAYNEQFF
CDR3nt: TGTGCCAGCAGTGATCCCCGGTTGGCCTACAATGAGCAGTTCTTC

d_gene: TRBD2
abundance: .
v_gene: TRBV28
j_gene: TRBJ2-1
CDR3aa: CASSLPSGGAHEQFF
CDR3nt: TGTGCCAGCAGTTTACCTAGCGGGGGGGCCCATGAGCAGTTCTTC

d_gene: .
abundance: .
v_gene: TRBV27
j_gene: TRBJ2-2
CDR3aa: CASRFQGAGELFF
CDR3nt: TGTGCCAGCAGGTTTCAAGGGGCCGGGGAGCTGTTTTTT

d_gene: .
abundance: few
v_gene: TRBV7-6
j_gene: TRBJ1-6
CDR3aa: CASPPRQGIGSPLHF
CDR3nt: TGTGCCAGCCCCCCCCGGCAGGGAATTGGGTCACCCCTCCACTTT

d_gene: .
abundance: .
v_gene: TRBV5-6
j_gene: TRBJ1-5
CDR3aa: CASSSVVGGPNQPQHF
CDR3nt: TGTGCCAGCAGCTCCGTCGTGGGAGGGCCCAATCAGCCCCAGCATTTT

d_gene: .
abundance: .
v_gene: TRBV6-5
j_gene: TRBJ1-1
CDR3aa: CASSYVGRSRTEAFF
CDR3nt: TGTGCCAGCAGTTACGTGGGGCGGTCGAGGACTGAAGCTTTCTTT

d_gene: TRBD2
abundance: .
v_gene: TRBV5-3
j_gene: TRBJ2-1
CDR3aa: CASIEAGGYNEQFF
CDR3nt: TGTGCCAGCATAGAGGCGGGGGGTTACAATGAGCAGTTCTTC

d_gene: .
abundance: .
v_gene: TRBV11-2
j_gene: TRBJ1-2
CDR3aa: CASSYTHGGSGYGYTF
CDR3nt: TGTGCCAGCAGCTACACCCACGGGGGGTCTGGTTATGGCTACACCTTC

d_gene: .
abundance: .
v_gene: TRBV2
j_gene: TRBJ1-6
CDR3aa: CATGGILNSPLHF
CDR3nt: TGTGCCACCGGGGGAATTTTGAATTCACCCCTCCACTTT

d_gene: .
abundance: .
v_gene: TRBV3-1/TRBV3-2
j_gene: TRBJ2-4
CDR3aa: CASSQSSLAKNIQYF
CDR3nt: TGTGCCAGCAGCCAATCCAGTTTGGCCAAAAACATTCAGTACTTC

d_gene: .
abundance: .
v_gene: TRBV5-5
j_gene: TRBJ2-5
CDR3aa: CASSSYRNQETQYF
CDR3nt: TGTGCCAGCAGCTCCTACAGGAATCAAGAGACCCAGTACTTC

d_gene: TRBD1
abundance: .
v_gene: TRBV6-5
j_gene: TRBJ1-5
CDR3aa: CATRVQGDSNQPQHF
CDR3nt: TGTGCCACTCGAGTACAGGGGGATAGCAATCAGCCCCAGCATTTT

d_gene: .
abundance: .
v_gene: TRBV20-1
j_gene: TRBJ1-3
CDR3aa: CSASSDRGNTIYF
CDR3nt: TGCAGTGCTAGTTCTGACAGGGGAAACACCATATATTTT

d_gene: TRBD2
abundance: .
v_gene: TRBV2
j_gene: TRBJ2-1
CDR3aa: CASTRGGVVYNEQFF
CDR3nt: TGTGCCAGCACTCGCGGGGGGGTTGTCTACAATGAGCAGTTCTTC

d_gene: .
abundance: .
v_gene: TRBV19
j_gene: TRBJ2-3
CDR3aa: CASSRQGDTQYF
CDR3nt: TGTGCCAGTAGTAGGCAGGGCGATACGCAGTATTTT

d_gene: .
abundance: .
v_gene: TRBV28
j_gene: TRBJ1-2
CDR3aa: CASILAGQGGYTF
CDR3nt: TGTGCCAGCATTCTAGCCGGCCAAGGGGGCTACACCTTC

d_gene: TRBD2
abundance: .
v_gene: TRBV25-1
j_gene: TRBJ2-2
CDR3aa: CASSPSGGAWTGELFF
CDR3nt: TGTGCCAGCAGTCCTAGCGGGGGGGCTTGGACCGGGGAGCTGTTTTTT

d_gene: .
abundance: few
v_gene: TRBV6-5
j_gene: TRBJ1-4
CDR3aa: CASSPTRGTNEKLFF
CDR3nt: TGTGCCAGCAGTCCCACCAGGGGTACTAATGAAAAACTGTTTTTT

d_gene: TRBD1
abundance: .
v_gene: TRBV7-2
j_gene: TRBJ2-1
CDR3aa: CASSLDRTGGYEQFF
CDR3nt: TGTGCCAGCAGCTTAGATAGGACAGGGGGCTATGAGCAGTTCTTC

d_gene: TRBD2
abundance: .
v_gene: TRBV5-1
j_gene: TRBJ2-5
CDR3aa: CASSFFPSGGETQYF
CDR3nt: TGCGCCAGCAGCTTTTTCCCTAGCGGGGGTGAGACCCAGTACTTC

d_gene: TRBD1
abundance: once
v_gene: TRBV29-1
j_gene: TRBJ2-1
CDR3aa: CSAVGTGGEQFF
CDR3nt: TGCAGCGCCGTCGGGACAGGGGGTGAGCAGTTCTTC

d_gene: TRBD2
abundance: .
v_gene: TRBV3-1/TRBV3-2
j_gene: TRBJ2-5
CDR3aa: CASSQVRAGEETQYF
CDR3nt: TGTGCCAGCAGCCAAGTTAGGGCGGGGGAAGAGACCCAGTACTTC

d_gene: TRBD1
abundance: .
v_gene: TRBV5-4
j_gene: TRBJ1-2
CDR3aa: CASSPGQGAFGYTF
CDR3nt: TGTGCCAGCAGCCCGGGACAGGGGGCGTTTGGCTACACCTTC

d_gene: .
abundance: .
v_gene: TRBV11-3
j_gene: TRBJ2-1
CDR3aa: CASSLVSDGDNEQFF
CDR3nt: TGTGCCAGCAGCTTAGTGTCAGACGGGGACAATGAGCAGTTCTTC

d_gene: TRBD2
abundance: once
v_gene: TRBV19
j_gene: TRBJ2-5
CDR3aa: CASSMGGGASETQYF
CDR3nt: TGTGCCAGTAGTATGGGCGGGGGGGCATCGGAGACCCAGTACTTC

d_gene: .
abundance: .
v_gene: TRBV2
j_gene: TRBJ1-4
CDR3aa: CASLRALGGEKLFF
CDR3nt: TGTGCCAGCCTCAGGGCCTTGGGGGGTGAAAAACTGTTTTTT

d_gene: .
abundance: .
v_gene: TRBV30
j_gene: TRBJ1-2
CDR3aa: CAWSPRTIATYGYTF
CDR3nt: TGTGCCTGGAGTCCCCGGACAATTGCCACTTATGGCTACACCTTC

d_gene: TRBD2
abundance: .
v_gene: TRBV3-1/TRBV3-2
j_gene: TRBJ2-7
CDR3aa: CASSQGGAGGLYEQYF
CDR3nt: TGTGCCAGCAGCCAGGGAGGGGCGGGGGGCCTTTACGAGCAGTACTTC

d_gene: TRBD1
abundance: .
v_gene: TRBV10-1
j_gene: TRBJ2-1
CDR3aa: CASNRDRGHNEQFF
CDR3nt: TGCGCCAGTAACCGGGACAGGGGGCACAATGAGCAGTTCTTC

d_gene: TRBD1
abundance: .
v_gene: TRBV19
j_gene: TRBJ1-2
CDR3aa: CATRLSGQGALGYTF
CDR3nt: TGTGCCACCAGACTATCAGGGCAGGGGGCGCTTGGCTACACCTTC

d_gene: .
abundance: .
v_gene: TRBV6-8
j_gene: TRBJ2-7
CDR3aa: CASSYSSTREGRDEQYF
CDR3nt: TGTGCCAGCAGTTACTCGAGTACTCGTGAGGGTCGCGACGAGCAGTACTTC